This is a list of T cell receptor beta chains from one sample in a study of control samples from healthy donors and cancer patients. Repertoires were generated with immunoSEQ multiplex PCR, while TCRdb's copy carries only in-frame clones and drops some. The sample shows roughly 95,000 clones, 88% of them seen only once. Sequencing input: blood. These receptors originate from a man aged 25 to 40 in good health. Each CDR3 is given without its conserved first and last residue.

cdr3_aa v_call
ASSLLYAAGATDTQY TRBV5-4
ATSDLGRRGADEQF TRBV24-1
ASSYLANYGYT TRBV6-2/TRBV6-3
ASSLKGVRAQY TRBV12-3/TRBV12-4
ASSSWSSGRGEETQY TRBV11-2
ASSFGSTDTQY TRBV11-3
ASSPIFPEAF TRBV11-2
ASSRTSGSLAKNIQY TRBV7-9
ASSLLQGQETQY TRBV14
ASRRLNNEQF TRBV9
ASSYSDRMYQETQY TRBV6-5
AWSTGLAGGIRRETQY TRBV30
ASSSRDRINEQF TRBV11-3
ASSPRGRDTEAF TRBV18
ATSAVGANQPQH TRBV7-2
SVLAGEQY TRBV29-1
ASSPSINTEAF TRBV7-8
ASGVRNNQPQH TRBV27
ASTLGKMNTEAF TRBV5-5
ASSVASGREETQY TRBV9
ASSTPTGRETQY TRBV19
AWRGPQERTGNTIY TRBV30
ASSYGLAPNEQF TRBV6-2/TRBV6-3
ASREHKGLQETQY TRBV10-2
AGGNGGTQNTEAF TRBV28
ATSPAGSTNEKLF TRBV15
ASSTVGRGSYEQY TRBV27
ASSPGQGGYEQY TRBV5-1
ASRIRTGDNQPQH TRBV6-5
ASRPQPTDTQY TRBV27
ASSDDRRSTDTQY TRBV2
ASSLDRKGEQF TRBV11-2
ASSVASGRSGGELF TRBV9
ASSLAAGAETQY TRBV7-9
AWSVRGVSPEAF TRBV30
ASSSNFHRGNYGYT TRBV6-5
ASAGQGTSYEQY TRBV27
ASSQQVSEAF TRBV12-3/TRBV12-4
ASSLAPPQAGGVWETQY TRBV5-1
ASSLGDRGLWTEAF TRBV7-9
ATSDWGTNTIY TRBV24-1
ASSSGQGYEQY TRBV5-1
ASSPPISGLAGVNEQF TRBV11-2
ASGRQGATPYEQY TRBV6-5
ASSPRSWTVYSNQPQH TRBV27
ASSALAGTDGYT TRBV6-5
ASGGTTINEQF TRBV4-1
ERGGRARDIQY TRBV30